A single sample gave rise to the 10 T cell receptor beta chains below, sequenced in a study of T cells in Graves' hyperthyroidism and ophthalmopathy. Template material for amplifying TCR beta CDR3 regions consisted of RNA transcripts. The study used the HTBI primer set for a first-round RT-PCR of the TCR CDR3. TCRdb independently ran MiXCR on the multiplex PCR reads; one entry per CDR3 protein. The table has 380,000 or so distinct CDR3 sequences, under 20% seen once. Sequencing input: blood. The origin of the receptors is a woman aged 18-35 years with Graves' hyperthyroidism.

This clonotype appeared many times. The rearrangement uses TRBV19 and TRBJ1-1; the match to TRBD1 covers 9 bases. Germline V gene sequence: CDR1 LNHDA, CDR2 SQIVND (reference sequence). Trimming cost V 4 bases and J 6 bases; bases outside gene matches: 3. The CDR3 consists of 13 residues. The CDR3 DNA is TGTGCCAGTAGTACCCGGGACAGGGCTGAAGCTTTCTTT. It is translated as CASSTRDRAEAFF.

This clonotype has just a few counts. A much more abundant neighbour one base away suggests this may be a read error. The V call is TRBV6-1, the J call TRBJ2-5; TRBD1 matches at 10 bases. The CDR3 extends over 13 amino acids. Trimming removed 6 bases from V and 4 bases from J; junction bases left unmatched: 2. CDR1 is MNHNS, CDR2 SASEGT, per germline. The CDR3 bases are TGTGCCAGCAGGAGGACAGGGGGAGAGACCCAGTACTTC. It codes for CASRRTGGETQYF.

The chain's CDR3 is CAWSRLGPYEQYF. The CDR3, as DNA: TGTGCCTGGAGCCGACTAGGCCCCTACGAGCAGTACTTC. V usage is TRBV30 and J usage is TRBJ2-7, with D possibly TRBD2 on 6 matching bases. Trimming removed 3 bases from V and 2 bases from J, with 11 bases in between. Germline loops: CDR1 GTSNPN, CDR2 SVGIG (reference sequence). CDR3 length: 13 residues.

This clonotype was seen repeatedly, ten times or more. The gene calls are TRBV6-5 and TRBJ1-2; unclear D gene. Per the germline V gene, CDR1 is MNHEY and CDR2 is SVGAGI. There are 16 residues in the CDR3. Trimming shortened V by 2 bases and J by 3 bases, and 16 bases separated the two germline ends. For the CDR3, the DNA is TGTGCCAGCAGTTACCCTACATGGAATGTGGACTATGGCTACACCTTC. Translated, it gives CASSYPTWNVDYGYTF.

This clonotype has a count of ten or more. The chain employs TRBV29-1 and TRBJ1-2, with TRBD1 identical over 7 bases. Trimming cost V 4 bases and J 8 bases; bases outside gene matches: 10. The CDR3 sequence is 13 residues long. Germline lookup yields CDR1 SQVTM and CDR2 ANQGSEA. The CDR3 spells CSVVPDRAKGYTF. DNA for the CDR3: TGCAGCGTTGTCCCCGACAGGGCTAAGGGCTACACCTTC.

This clonotype was seen many times. The chain uses TRBV7-9 and TRBJ2-5, with D possibly matching TRBD1 (5 bases). Trimming took off 7 bases at V and 3 bases at J, with 12 bases between the two ends. The germline V gene encodes CDR1 SEHNR and CDR2 FQNEAQ (reference sequence). There are 13 residues in the CDR3. The CDR3 is CASIVLGEETQYF. For the CDR3, the DNA is TGTGCCAGCATCGTATTAGGGGAAGAGACCCAGTACTTC.

This clonotype has at least ten counts. The genes are TRBV12-3 or TRBV12-4 and TRBJ1-3, with a tentative D call TRBD1 (6 bases). V lost 6 bases and J lost 0, with 15 bases in between. This CDR3 has 16 residues. The CDR3 is CASRGLTGHSGNTIYF. The CDR3 DNA reads as TGTGCCAGCAGGGGTCTTACAGGGCACTCTGGAAACACCATATATTTT.

In its sample, this clonotype was seen many times. The chain uses TRBV29-1 and TRBJ2-7; 11 bases map to TRBD1. Germline CDR1 is SQVTM and CDR2 is ANQGSEA. The CDR3 extends over 12 amino acids. V trimming: 6 bases; J trimming: 5 bases; junction bases outside the gene matches: 3. The CDR3 bases are TGCAGCGTCCGGGACAGGGGGGACGAGCAGTACTTC. It is translated as CSVRDRGDEQYF.

The table lists this clonotype with many counts. Its ends do not fully match the called genes, so a read error is possible. The genes are TRBV15 and TRBJ2-4; 8 nucleotides agree with TRBD2. CDR1 LNHNV and CDR2 YYDKDF come from the germline V gene (reference sequence). This CDR3 has 15 residues. CDR3 amino acids: CATSRDRGGENIKYF. The CDR3 coding sequence is TGTGCCACCAGCAGAGATCGGGGGGGCGAAAACATTAAGTACTTC.

This clonotype was found many times. The chain uses TRBV10-3 and TRBJ2-2; D is possibly TRBD1 (6 bases). The CDR3 runs to 17 residues. The V gene lost 2 bases and the J gene lost 4 bases, with 17 bases spanning the gap. The germline V gene has CDR1 ENHRY and CDR2 SYGVKD. The CDR3 sequence: CAISEETGLRGTGELFF. The CDR3 DNA follows: TGTGCCATCAGTGAGGAAACAGGGCTTCGGGGCACCGGGGAGCTGTTTTTT.